The clone carrying this TCR beta chain was counted once. Its matching antigen is unknown. The Oncomine TCR Beta short-read assay sequenced DNA from cultured CD4+ T cells. TCRdb passed the PCR reads through MiXCR, listing each CDR3 protein once. This sample has some 18,000 distinct CDR3 sequences, with 43% found just once. Trimming removed 8 bases from V and 4 bases from J, with 11 bases in between. The CDR3 is 12 amino acids. From germline, CDR1 is MDHEN and CDR2 SYDVKM. Sample treatment: roughly nine-day PBMC culture with coronavirus spike peptide pools or control peptides (ViraFEST assay). Following culture for about 9 days, CD4+ T cells were isolated by negative selection. This sample is part of a study of vaccination and CD4 T cells after COVID-19. Study at large: Six males and four females, two of them Hispanic, were enrolled as convalescents.

The material sequenced was CD4+ T cells from blood, cultured in vitro, taken after SARS-CoV-2 vaccination. This sequence was found in a human donor who had recovered from COVID-19. The chain couples TRBV28 to TRBJ1-2, with a weak D call TRBD1 (5 bases). CDR3 bases: TGTGCCAGCCAAACAGGAAGCTATGGCTACACCTTC. Its translation is CASQTGSYGYTF.